This T cell receptor beta chain was sequenced in a study of T cells in Graves' hyperthyroidism and ophthalmopathy (dated by TCRdb to the late 2010s). Regarding the complete study: Peripheral blood was collected at initial diagnosis, before any treatment. To identify TCR V-J signatures that set the groups apart, the researchers used a discovery cohort of about a hundred patients, made up of fewer than 50 with Graves' ophthalmopathy and about 60 with stable Graves' hyperthyroidism. An independent validation cohort of 18 to 20 hyperthyroidism patients and about 16 patients who later progressed to ophthalmopathy tested prospective prediction of ophthalmopathy. The roughly 100 discovery patients were divided at random into training and test sets in a 7:3 ratio. In addition, the study compared T-cell repertoires in thyroid tissue and in blood from six Graves' hyperthyroidism patients. After blood sampling, hyperthyroidism patients were treated with methimazole at a starting dose of 30 mg daily, and ophthalmopathy patients were treated with high-dose intravenous methylprednisolone. According to the paper, TCR Vbeta CDR3 sequencing was carried out on about 140 peripheral blood samples, which came from fewer than 50 ophthalmopathy, under 85 hyperthyroidism and some 17 progressor patients.

This clonotype was detected ten times or more. Its antigen is currently not known. Base-call qualities are not available, and no considerably larger clone is one nucleotide away. Ophthalmopathy patients had moderately to severely active disease, Clinical Activity Score of at least 3, NOSPECS grade of at least 4, and duration under 3 months. Exclusion was applied to patients with uncontrolled infections, other autoimmune diseases, pregnancy or lactation. Clinical symptoms, serum thyroxine and TRAb, thyroid ultrasound, and orbital computed tomography formed the basis for the diagnoses. PBMCs were separated from about 10 ml of fresh peripheral blood using Ficoll-Paque density gradient centrifugation. Total RNA was extracted using Trizol reagent, and RNA quality was assessed on an Agilent 2100 Bioanalyzer. Amplification of TCR beta CDR3 regions was carried out from RNA transcripts. The TCR CDR3 was subjected to a first round of RT-PCR using the HTBI primer set and the Qiagen OneStep RT-PCR kit. Libraries were constructed in a second round of multiplex PCR, after which size selection and purification were carried out. Libraries were sequenced paired-end with 100 bp reads on an Illumina HiSeq2000. On the authors' methods: SOAPnuke was used to process the raw data, with reads discarded if the reads contained adapters or uncalled bases, had a mean Phred below 15, or lacked an exact constant-primer or identifier match. High-quality paired reads were merged with COPE v1.2.5, and unique nucleotide sequences were defined as clonotypes. Clonotypes were aligned to IMGT TRBV, TRBD and TRBJ reference segments using MiTCR v1.1. Only V-J combinations with frequency above 0.0001, covering about 99% of repertoires, were analysed. The TCS score was defined as F50 (clonal expansion) divided by E x V (chaos), with BLOSUM62-based TCRdist calculated between CDR3 peptides within each V-J. Welch's t-statistics and random forest reduced fewer than 600 V-J features to some 14, which were used in a naive Bayes classifier (R e1071). TCRdb trimmed public reads at Q25 via fastp, called clones via MiXCR and kept in-frame beta chains. Duplicate CDR3 protein sequences are folded into a single record with the most common DNA and genes. In this record, the V and J calls reflect TCRdb's handling and not the investigators' own analysis. The sample table records some 570,000 distinct CDR3 sequences; over 15% of these occur just once. Approximately 18% of the sample lies in the top ten.

Trimming takes 3 bases from V and 8 bases from J, and the germline ends sit 13 bases apart. The CDR3 goes from the cysteine to the phenylalanine over 14 residues. The kept DNA is CDR3 alone, 42 bases in frame from the first base. CDR1 and CDR2 are read off the germline V gene as LGHNA and YSLEER. The full study reports these points: In validation, the model predicted progression to ophthalmopathy with just under 71% sensitivity and about 73% specificity, a median of 6.5 months before onset. Most expanded thyroid clonotypes (frequency above 0.001) were also detected in blood, a finding suggesting that blood repertoires may reflect thyroid immune responses. In cross-validation, a model built on a 13 V-J signature told ophthalmopathy apart from stable hyperthyroidism with approximately 90% sensitivity and 81% to 82% specificity, and in testing the same model reached 80%/75%. No statistical method was used to fix the sample size in advance, and group allocation was not hidden from the investigators.

This chain is built from TRBV4-3 and TRBJ1-4, with TRBD1 as a weak D call on 6 bases. The receptor was derived from a woman younger than 35 with Graves' ophthalmopathy. Sequenced input: blood. DNA sequence: TGCGCCAGCAGCCACCGGGGGGCAGGCGAAAAACTGTTTTTT. Translation gives CASSHRGAGEKLFF.